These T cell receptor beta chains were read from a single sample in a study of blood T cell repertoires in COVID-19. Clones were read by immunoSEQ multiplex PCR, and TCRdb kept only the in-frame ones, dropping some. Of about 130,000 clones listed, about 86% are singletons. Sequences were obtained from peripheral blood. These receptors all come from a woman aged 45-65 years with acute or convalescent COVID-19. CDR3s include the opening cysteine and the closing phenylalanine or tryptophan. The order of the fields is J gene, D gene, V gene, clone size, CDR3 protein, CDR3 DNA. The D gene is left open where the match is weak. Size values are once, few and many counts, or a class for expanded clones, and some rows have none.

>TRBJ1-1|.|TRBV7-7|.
CASQARGTYRGGMNTEAFF
TGTGCCAGCCAGGCAAGAGGGACATATCGAGGGGGAATGAACACTGAAGCTTTCTTT
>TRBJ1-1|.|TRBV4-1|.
CASSQEGQSFARMNTEAFF
TGCGCCAGCAGCCAAGAGGGGCAGTCCTTTGCTCGAATGAACACTGAAGCTTTCTTT
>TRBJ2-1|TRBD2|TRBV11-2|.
CASSLGGGSAYNEQFF
TGTGCCAGCAGCTTAGGGGGGGGGTCAGCCTACAATGAGCAGTTCTTC
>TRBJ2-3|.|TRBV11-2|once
CASSLAVGGAGSDTQYF
TGTGCCAGCAGCTTAGCAGTAGGGGGGGCCGGATCAGATACGCAGTATTTT
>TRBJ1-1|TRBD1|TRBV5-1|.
CASSAGQGGSEAFF
TGCGCCAGCAGCGCGGGACAGGGGGGCAGTGAAGCTTTCTTT
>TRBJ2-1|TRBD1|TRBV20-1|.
CSTRRGLEQFF
TGCAGTACACGCAGGGGGCTTGAGCAGTTCTTC
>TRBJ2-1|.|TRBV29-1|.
CSVGDSNSFF
TGCAGCGTTGGCGACAGCAACTCCTTCTTC
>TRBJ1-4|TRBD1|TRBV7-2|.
CASSLSKGQGYEKLFF
TGTGCCAGCAGCTTATCAAAGGGACAGGGGTATGAAAAACTGTTTTTT
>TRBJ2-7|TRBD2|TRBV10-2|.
CASSERRGIIYEQYF
TGCGCCAGCAGTGAGCGGCGGGGGATCATCTACGAGCAGTACTTC
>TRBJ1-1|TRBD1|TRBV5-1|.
CASKSRGADTEAFF
TGCGCCAGCAAATCCAGGGGGGCGGACACTGAAGCTTTCTTT
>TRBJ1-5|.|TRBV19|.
CASKELEGGNQPQHF
TGTGCCAGTAAGGAGTTGGAGGGAGGTAATCAGCCCCAGCATTTT
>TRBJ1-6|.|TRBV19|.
CASSIGANYNSPLHF
TGTGCCAGTAGTATAGGAGCTAACTATAATTCACCCCTCCACTTT
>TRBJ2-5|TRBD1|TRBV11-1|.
CASSYNSRGETQYF
TGTGCCAGCAGCTACAACTCCAGGGGGGAGACCCAGTACTTC
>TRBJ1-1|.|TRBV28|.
CATDQVRTEAFF
TGTGCCACCGACCAGGTCCGCACTGAAGCTTTCTTT
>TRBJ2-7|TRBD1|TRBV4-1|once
CASSQDPGGFYEQYF
TGCGCCAGCAGCCAAGATCCAGGGGGTTTCTACGAGCAGTACTTC
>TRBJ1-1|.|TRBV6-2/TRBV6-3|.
CASSYPYGGNTEAFF
TGTGCCAGCAGTTACCCCTACGGGGGGAACACTGAAGCTTTCTTT
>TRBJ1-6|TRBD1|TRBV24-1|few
CATRRTGESPLHF
TGTGCCACCAGAAGGACAGGGGAATCACCCCTCCACTTT
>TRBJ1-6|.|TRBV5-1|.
CASGSGTKNSPLHF
TGCGCCAGCGGATCCGGGACAAAGAATTCACCCCTCCACTTT
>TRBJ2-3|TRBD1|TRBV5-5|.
CASSLPGTGSDTQYF
TGTGCCAGCAGCTTGCCCGGGACAGGGTCAGATACGCAGTATTTT
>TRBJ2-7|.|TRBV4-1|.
CASSQVIGDYEQYF
TGCGCCAGCAGCCAAGTTATAGGGGACTACGAGCAGTACTTC
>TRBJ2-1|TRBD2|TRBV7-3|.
CASSQTRTSGYNEQFF
TGTGCCAGCAGCCAGACTAGGACTAGCGGGTACAATGAGCAGTTCTTC
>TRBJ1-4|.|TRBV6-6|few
CASSPWGRGANEKLFF
TGTGCCAGCAGTCCCTGGGGGAGGGGGGCTAATGAAAAACTGTTTTTT
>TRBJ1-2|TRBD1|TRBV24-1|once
CATSDRTGGISGYTF
TGTGCCACCAGTGATCGTACAGGGGGAATTAGTGGCTACACCTTC
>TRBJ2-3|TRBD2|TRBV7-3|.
CASSLTSGETDTQYF
TGTGCCAGCAGCTTAACAAGCGGGGAAACAGATACGCAGTATTTT
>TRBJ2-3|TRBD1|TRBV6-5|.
CASSYRGPSTDTQYF
TGTGCCAGCAGTTACAGGGGGCCGAGCACAGATACGCAGTATTTT
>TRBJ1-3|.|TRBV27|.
CASSPGQTRNTIYF
TGTGCCAGCAGTCCCGGACAGACAAGAAACACCATATATTTT
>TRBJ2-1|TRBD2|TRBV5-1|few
CASSLGGGGPYNEQFF
TGCGCCAGCAGCTTGGGTGGCGGGGGACCCTACAATGAGCAGTTCTTC
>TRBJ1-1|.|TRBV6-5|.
CASTPRGGNTEAFF
TGTGCCAGCACCCCGCGAGGGGGGAACACTGAAGCTTTCTTT
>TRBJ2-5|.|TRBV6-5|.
CASSYGSGGGEETQYF
TGTGCCAGCAGTTATGGCTCAGGAGGAGGGGAAGAGACCCAGTACTTC
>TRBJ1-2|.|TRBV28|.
CASSLLDRNNYGYTF
TGTGCCAGCAGTTTATTGGACAGAAATAACTATGGCTACACCTTC
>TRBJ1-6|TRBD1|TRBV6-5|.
CASRPQDRGQSPLHF
TGTGCCAGCAGACCCCAGGACAGGGGGCAGTCACCCCTCCACTTT
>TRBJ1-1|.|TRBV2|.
CASSEQNTEAFF
TGTGCCAGCAGTGAACAGAACACTGAAGCTTTCTTT
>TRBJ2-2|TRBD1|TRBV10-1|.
CASRRTGTGELFF
TGCGCCAGCAGAAGGACAGGGACCGGGGAGCTGTTTTTT
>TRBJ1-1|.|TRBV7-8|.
CASSLGAGPTEAFF
TGTGCCAGCAGCTTAGGGGCAGGGCCCACTGAAGCTTTCTTT
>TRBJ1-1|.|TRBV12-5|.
CASGLKTGGMNTEAFF
TGTGCTAGTGGTTTGAAAACGGGGGGGATGAACACTGAAGCTTTCTTT
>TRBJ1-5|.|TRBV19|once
CASSRGPGLNNQPQHF
TGTGCCAGTAGTAGAGGTCCGGGACTGAACAATCAGCCCCAGCATTTT
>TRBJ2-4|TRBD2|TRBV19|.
CASSIGRSSKYF
TGTGCCAGTAGTATCGGGAGGTCTTCGAAGTACTTC
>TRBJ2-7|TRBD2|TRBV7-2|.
CASSLVGSGGAHEQYF
TGTGCCAGCAGCTTAGTGGGTAGCGGGGGGGCCCACGAGCAGTACTTC
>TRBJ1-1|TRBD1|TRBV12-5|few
CASGLGQGARNTEAFF
TGTGCTAGTGGTTTAGGCCAGGGGGCTAGAAACACTGAAGCTTTCTTT
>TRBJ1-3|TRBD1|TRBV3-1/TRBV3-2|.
CASSKPGQGYGNTIYF
TGTGCCAGCAGCAAACCCGGACAGGGCTACGGAAACACCATATATTTT
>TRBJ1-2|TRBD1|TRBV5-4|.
CASSTGVGYTF
TGTGCCAGCAGCACAGGGGTTGGCTACACCTTC
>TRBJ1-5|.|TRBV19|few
CASSRIAGTGPQHF
TGTGCCAGTAGTAGGATCGCGGGGACGGGGCCCCAGCATTTT
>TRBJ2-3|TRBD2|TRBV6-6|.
CASSLAGGQTDTQYF
TGTGCCAGCAGTTTAGCGGGGGGGCAGACAGATACGCAGTATTTT
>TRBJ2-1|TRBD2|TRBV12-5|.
CASGLRLAGGPNEQFF
TGTGCTAGTGGTTTGCGATTAGCGGGGGGGCCCAATGAGCAGTTCTTC
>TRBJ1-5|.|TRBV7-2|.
CASSSRGNQPQHF
TGTGCCAGCAGCTCTAGGGGAAATCAGCCCCAGCATTTT
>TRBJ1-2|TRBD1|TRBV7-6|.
CASSSGVGQGYYGYTF
TGTGCCAGCAGCTCAGGGGTGGGACAGGGCTACTATGGCTACACCTTC
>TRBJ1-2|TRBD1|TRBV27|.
CASSWTGGYGGYTF
TGTGCCAGCAGTTGGACAGGGGGCTACGGTGGCTACACCTTC
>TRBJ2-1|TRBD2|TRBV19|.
CASRKRGGPEQFF
TGTGCCAGTAGGAAACGGGGGGGCCCTGAGCAGTTCTTC
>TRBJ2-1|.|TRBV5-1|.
CASSGGRTIYNEQFF
TGCGCCAGCAGTGGGGGCAGAACCATCTACAATGAGCAGTTCTTC
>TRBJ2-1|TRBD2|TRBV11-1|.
CASSLGGSHNEQFF
TGTGCCAGCAGCTTGGGAGGGAGTCACAATGAGCAGTTCTTC
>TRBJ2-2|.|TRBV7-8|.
CASIANRVRGAGELFF
TGTGCCAGCATCGCGAACAGGGTTCGGGGAGCCGGGGAGCTGTTTTTT
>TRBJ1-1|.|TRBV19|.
CASSKARGGEAFF
TGTGCCAGTAGTAAGGCCAGGGGAGGGGAAGCTTTCTTT
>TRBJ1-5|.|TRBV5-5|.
CASSRGPYSNQPQHF
TGTGCCAGCAGCCGGGGTCCCTATAGCAATCAGCCCCAGCATTTT
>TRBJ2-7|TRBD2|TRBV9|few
CASSVTHAGEYEQYF
TGTGCCAGCAGCGTAACCCATGCGGGGGAATACGAGCAGTACTTC
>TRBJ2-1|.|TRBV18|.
CASSPSRGSGAREQFF
TGTGCCAGCTCACCGTCTCGGGGGAGTGGGGCCAGGGAGCAGTTCTTC
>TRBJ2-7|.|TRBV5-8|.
CASSLGQAIYEQYF
TGTGCCAGCAGCTTGGGGCAGGCTATCTACGAGCAGTACTTC
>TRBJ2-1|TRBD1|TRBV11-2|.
CASSSPNRGAYEQFF
TGTGCCAGCAGCTCCCCGAACAGGGGGGCCTATGAGCAGTTCTTC